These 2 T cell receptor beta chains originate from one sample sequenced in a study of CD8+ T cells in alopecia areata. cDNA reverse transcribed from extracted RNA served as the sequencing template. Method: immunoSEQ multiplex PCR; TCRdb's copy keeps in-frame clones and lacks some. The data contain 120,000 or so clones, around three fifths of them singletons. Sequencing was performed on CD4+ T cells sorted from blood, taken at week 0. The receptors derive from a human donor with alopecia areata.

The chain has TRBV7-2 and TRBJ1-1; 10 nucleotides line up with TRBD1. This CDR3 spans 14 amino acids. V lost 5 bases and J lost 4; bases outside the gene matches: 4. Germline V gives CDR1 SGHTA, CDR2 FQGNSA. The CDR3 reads CASSAGQGRTEAFF. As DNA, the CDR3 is TGTGCCAGCAGCGCGGGACAGGGGCGCACTGAAGCTTTCTTT.

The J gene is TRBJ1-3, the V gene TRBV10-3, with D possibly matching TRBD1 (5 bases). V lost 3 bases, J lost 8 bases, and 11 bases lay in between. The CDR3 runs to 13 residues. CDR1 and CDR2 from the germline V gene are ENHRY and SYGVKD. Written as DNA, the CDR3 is TGTGCCATCAGTGACCAGGGACGGGACACCATATATTTT. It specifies CAISDQGRDTIYF.